This TCR beta chain was captured by sequencing in a study of shared clonotypes between healthy human individuals. CD45RO+ cells plus CCR7-negative CD45RA+ TemRA cells formed CD8 memory. Profiling relied on immunoSEQ multiplex PCR, and the TCRdb table lists in-frame clones only, not all of them. The data contain more than 550,000 clones, about 92% of them singletons. Trimming shortened V by 8 bases and J by 9 bases, and 4 bases separated the two germline ends. This CDR3 has 9 amino acids. Germline assignment: CDR1 SEHNR and CDR2 FQNEAQ (reference sequence). V and J are TRBV7-9 and TRBJ2-2, with D unresolved. Material: memory CD8+ T cells from PBMCs. Documented subset: CD45RO+ cells pooled with CCR7-negative TemRA cells. The clonotype originates from a man younger than 30 in good health. Some clones in this sample may be carry-over from other donors' samples. CDR3 sequence (DNA): TGTGCCAGCGAACGGGAGCTGTTTTTT. Its protein is CASERELFF.